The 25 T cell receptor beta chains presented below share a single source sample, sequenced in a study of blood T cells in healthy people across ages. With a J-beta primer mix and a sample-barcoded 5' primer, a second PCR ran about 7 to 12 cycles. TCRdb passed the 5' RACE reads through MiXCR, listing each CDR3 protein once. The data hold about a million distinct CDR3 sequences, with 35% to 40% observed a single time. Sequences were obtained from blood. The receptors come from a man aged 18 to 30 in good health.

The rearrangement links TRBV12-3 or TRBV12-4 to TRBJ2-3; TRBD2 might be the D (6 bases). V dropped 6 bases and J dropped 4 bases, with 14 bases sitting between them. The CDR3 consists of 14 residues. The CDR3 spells CASRAGPGADTQYF. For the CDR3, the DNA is TGTGCCAGCAGGGCGGGACCGGGCGCAGATACGCAGTATTTT.

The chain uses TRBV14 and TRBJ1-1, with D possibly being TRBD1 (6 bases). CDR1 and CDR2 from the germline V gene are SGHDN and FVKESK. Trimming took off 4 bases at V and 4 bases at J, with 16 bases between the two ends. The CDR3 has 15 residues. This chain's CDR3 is CASSPSGAVSTEAFF. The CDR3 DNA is TGTGCCAGCAGCCCCTCAGGGGCGGTTAGCACTGAAGCTTTCTTT. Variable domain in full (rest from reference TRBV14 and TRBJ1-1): EAGVTQFPSHSVIEKGQTVTLRCDPISGHDNLYWYRRVMGKEIKFLLHFVKESKQDESGMPNNRFLAERTGGTYSTLKVQPAELEDSGVYFCASSPSGAVSTEAFFGQGTRLTVV.

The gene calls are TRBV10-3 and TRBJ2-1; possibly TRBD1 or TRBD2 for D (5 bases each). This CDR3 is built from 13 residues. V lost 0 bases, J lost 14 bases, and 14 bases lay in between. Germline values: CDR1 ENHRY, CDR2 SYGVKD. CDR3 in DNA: TGTGCCATCAGTGAGTCGTATGACGGGGCAAAGTTCTTC. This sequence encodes CAISESYDGAKFF.

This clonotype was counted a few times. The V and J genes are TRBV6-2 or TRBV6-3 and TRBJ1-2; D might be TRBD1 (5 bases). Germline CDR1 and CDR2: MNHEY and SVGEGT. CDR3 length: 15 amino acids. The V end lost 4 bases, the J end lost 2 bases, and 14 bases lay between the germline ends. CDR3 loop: CASSSTYRRNYGYTF. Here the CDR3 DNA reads TGTGCCAGCAGTTCAACGTACAGGAGAAACTATGGCTACACCTTC.

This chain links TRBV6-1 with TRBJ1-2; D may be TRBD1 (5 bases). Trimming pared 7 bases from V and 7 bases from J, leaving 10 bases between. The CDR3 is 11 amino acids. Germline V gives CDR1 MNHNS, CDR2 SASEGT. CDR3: CASKQEGGYTF. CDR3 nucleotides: TGTGCCAGCAAACAGGAGGGTGGCTACACCTTC.

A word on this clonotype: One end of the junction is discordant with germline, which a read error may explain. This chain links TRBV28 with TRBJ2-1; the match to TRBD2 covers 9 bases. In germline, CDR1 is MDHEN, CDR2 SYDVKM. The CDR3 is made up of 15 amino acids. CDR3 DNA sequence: TGTGCCAGCAGTCTGGGGACTAGCCTTTACAGTGAGCAGTTCTTC. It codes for CASSLGTSLYSEQFF.

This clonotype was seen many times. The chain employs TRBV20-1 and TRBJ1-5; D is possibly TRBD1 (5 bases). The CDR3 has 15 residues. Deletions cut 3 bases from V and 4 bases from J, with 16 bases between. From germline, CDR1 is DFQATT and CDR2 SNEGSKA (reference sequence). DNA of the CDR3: TGCAGTGCTAGGTTTCGCAAGGGACTAAATCAGCCCCAGCATTTT. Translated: CSARFRKGLNQPQHF.

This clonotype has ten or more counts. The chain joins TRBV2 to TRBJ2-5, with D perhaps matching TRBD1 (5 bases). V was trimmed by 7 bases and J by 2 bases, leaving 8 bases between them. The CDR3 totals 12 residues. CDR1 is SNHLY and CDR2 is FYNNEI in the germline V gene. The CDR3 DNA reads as TGTGCCAGCACGACAGAACAAGAGACCCAGTACTTC. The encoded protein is CASTTEQETQYF.

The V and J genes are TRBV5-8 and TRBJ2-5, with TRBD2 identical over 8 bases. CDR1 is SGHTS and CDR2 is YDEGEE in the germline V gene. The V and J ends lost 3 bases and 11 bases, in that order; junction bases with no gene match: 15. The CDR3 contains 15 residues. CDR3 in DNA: TGTGCCAGCAGCTCCCTAGCGGGTGAATTCAATGAGCAGTACTTC. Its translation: CASSSLAGEFNEQYF.

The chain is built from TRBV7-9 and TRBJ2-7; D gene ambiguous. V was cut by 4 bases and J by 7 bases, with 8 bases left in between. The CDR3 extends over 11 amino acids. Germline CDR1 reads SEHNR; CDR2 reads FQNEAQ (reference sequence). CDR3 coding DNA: TGTGCCAGCAGCTCCCTCTGGGAGCAGTACTTC. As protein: CASSSLWEQYF.

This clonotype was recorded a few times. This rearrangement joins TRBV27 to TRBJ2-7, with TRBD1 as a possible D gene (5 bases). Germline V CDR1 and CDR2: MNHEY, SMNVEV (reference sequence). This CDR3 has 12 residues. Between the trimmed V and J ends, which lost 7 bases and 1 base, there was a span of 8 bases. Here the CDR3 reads CASKSGSYEQYF. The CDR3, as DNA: TGTGCCAGCAAATCAGGGTCCTACGAGCAGTACTTC.

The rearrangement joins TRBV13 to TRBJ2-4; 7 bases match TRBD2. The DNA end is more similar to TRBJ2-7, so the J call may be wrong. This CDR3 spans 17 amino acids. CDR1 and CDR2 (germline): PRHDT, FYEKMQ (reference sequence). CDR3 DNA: TGTGCCAGCAGCTTAAGGGGTATGGAGCGGGACCCCTACGAGCAGTACTTC. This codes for CASSLRGMERDPYEQYF.

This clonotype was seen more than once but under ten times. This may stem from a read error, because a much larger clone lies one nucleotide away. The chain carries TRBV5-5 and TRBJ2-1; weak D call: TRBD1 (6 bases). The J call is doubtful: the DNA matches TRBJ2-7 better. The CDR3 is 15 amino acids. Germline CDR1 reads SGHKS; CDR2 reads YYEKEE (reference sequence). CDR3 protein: CASSLEQGTYNEQYF. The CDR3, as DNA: TGTGCCAGCAGCTTGGAACAGGGCACCTACAATGAGCAGTACTTC.

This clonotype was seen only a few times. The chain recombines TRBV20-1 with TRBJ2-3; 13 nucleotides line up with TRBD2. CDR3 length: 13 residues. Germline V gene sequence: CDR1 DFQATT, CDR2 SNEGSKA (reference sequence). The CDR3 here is CRELAGGRDTQYF. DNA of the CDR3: TGCAGGGAACTAGCGGGGGGGCGAGATACGCAGTATTTT.

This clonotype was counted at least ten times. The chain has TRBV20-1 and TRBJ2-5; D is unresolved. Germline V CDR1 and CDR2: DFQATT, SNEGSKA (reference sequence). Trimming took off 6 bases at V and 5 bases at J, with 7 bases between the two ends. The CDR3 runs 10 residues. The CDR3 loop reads CSAKGETQYF. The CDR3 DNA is TGCAGTGCCAAAGGGGAGACCCAGTACTTC.

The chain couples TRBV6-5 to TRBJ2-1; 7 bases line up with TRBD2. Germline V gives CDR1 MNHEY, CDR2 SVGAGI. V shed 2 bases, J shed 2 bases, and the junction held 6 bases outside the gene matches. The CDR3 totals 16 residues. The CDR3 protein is CASSYTAGATYNEQFF. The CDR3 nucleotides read TGTGCCAGCAGTTACACCGCGGGAGCAACCTACAATGAGCAGTTCTTC.

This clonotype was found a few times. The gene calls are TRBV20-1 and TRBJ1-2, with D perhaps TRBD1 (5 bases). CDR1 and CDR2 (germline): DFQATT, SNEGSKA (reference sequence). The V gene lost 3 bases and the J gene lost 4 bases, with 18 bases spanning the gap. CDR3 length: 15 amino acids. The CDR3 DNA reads TGCAGTGCTAGGGTAGCCGCTCCCGACAGCTATGGCTACACCTTC. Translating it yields CSARVAAPDSYGYTF.

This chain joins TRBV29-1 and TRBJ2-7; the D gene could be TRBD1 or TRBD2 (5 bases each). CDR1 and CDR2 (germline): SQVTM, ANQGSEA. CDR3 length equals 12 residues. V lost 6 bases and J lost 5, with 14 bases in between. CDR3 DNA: TGCAGCGTGGGGGACGGATCCGACGAGCAGTACTTC. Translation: CSVGDGSDEQYF.

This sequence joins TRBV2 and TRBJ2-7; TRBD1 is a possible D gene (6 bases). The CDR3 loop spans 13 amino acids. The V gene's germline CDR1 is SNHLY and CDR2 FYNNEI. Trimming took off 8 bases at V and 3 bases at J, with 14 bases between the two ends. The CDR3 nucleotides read TGTGCCAGCGCGGCAACAGGGAACTACGAGCAGTACTTC. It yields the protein CASAATGNYEQYF.

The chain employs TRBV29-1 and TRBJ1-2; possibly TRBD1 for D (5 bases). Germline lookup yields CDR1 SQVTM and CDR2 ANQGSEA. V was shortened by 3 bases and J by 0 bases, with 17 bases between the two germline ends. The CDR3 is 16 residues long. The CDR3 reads CSVDDFGTGANYGYTF. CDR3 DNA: TGCAGCGTTGACGATTTTGGGACGGGAGCTAACTATGGCTACACCTTC.

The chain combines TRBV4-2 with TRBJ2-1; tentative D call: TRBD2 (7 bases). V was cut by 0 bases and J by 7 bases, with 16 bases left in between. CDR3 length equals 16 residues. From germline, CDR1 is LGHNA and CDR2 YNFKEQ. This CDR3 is CASSQDFGGPRNEQFF. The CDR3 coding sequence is TGTGCCAGCAGCCAAGATTTCGGGGGGCCGAGGAATGAGCAGTTCTTC.

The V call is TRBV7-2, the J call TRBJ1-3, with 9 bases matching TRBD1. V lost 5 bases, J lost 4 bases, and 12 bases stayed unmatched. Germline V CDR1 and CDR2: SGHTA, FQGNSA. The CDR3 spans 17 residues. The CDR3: CASSPPGQGSSGNTIYF. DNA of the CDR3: TGTGCCAGCAGCCCCCCGGGACAGGGATCAAGCGGAAACACCATATATTTT.

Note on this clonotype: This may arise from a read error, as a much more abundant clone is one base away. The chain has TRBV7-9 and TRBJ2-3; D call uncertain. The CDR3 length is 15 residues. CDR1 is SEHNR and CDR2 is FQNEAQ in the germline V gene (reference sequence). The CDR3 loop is CASSLLGFGTDTRYF. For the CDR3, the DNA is TGTGCCAGCAGCTTGTTGGGCTTCGGCACAGATACGCGGTATTTT. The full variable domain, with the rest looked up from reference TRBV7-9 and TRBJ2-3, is DTGVSQNPRHKITKRGQNVTFRCDPISEHNRLYWYRQTLGQGPEFLTYFQNEAQLEKSRLLSDRFSAERPKGSFSTLEIQRTEQGDSAMYLCASSLLGFGTDTRYFGPGTRLTVL.

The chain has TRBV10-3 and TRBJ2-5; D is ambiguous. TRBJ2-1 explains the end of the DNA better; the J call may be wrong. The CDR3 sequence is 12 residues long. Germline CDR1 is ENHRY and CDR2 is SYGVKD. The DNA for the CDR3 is TGTGCCATCAGTGCCCCCCAAGAGACCCAGTTCTTC. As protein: CAISAPQETQFF.

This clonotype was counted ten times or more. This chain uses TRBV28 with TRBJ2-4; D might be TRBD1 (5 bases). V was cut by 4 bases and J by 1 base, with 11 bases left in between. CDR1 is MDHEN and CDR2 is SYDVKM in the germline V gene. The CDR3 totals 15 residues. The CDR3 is CASSSPGNAKNIQYF. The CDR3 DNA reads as TGTGCCAGCAGTTCCCCAGGGAACGCCAAAAACATTCAGTACTTC.